Below are 4 T cell receptor beta chains sequenced from a single sample in a study of CD8+ T cells in alopecia areata. RNA extraction was followed by reverse transcription into cDNA, which acted as the sequencing template. Measured with immunoSEQ multiplex PCR; TCRdb has only the in-frame clones, and not every one. The profile shows hundreds of thousands of clones, about 60% of them singletons. Sequencing used CD4+ T cells sorted from blood, obtained at week 0. These receptors were obtained from a human donor with alopecia areata.

CDR3 DNA: TGTGCCAGCAGTGCTGGGGCCAGGGTGGGTTCACCCCTCCACTTT. Its translation: CASSAGARVGSPLHF. This sequence joins TRBV2 and TRBJ1-6, with D perhaps TRBD1 (5 bases). This CDR3 has 15 residues. Germline assignment: CDR1 SNHLY and CDR2 FYNNEI. The V end was cut by 4 bases, the J end by 9 bases, with 16 bases between.

The rearrangement joins TRBV2 to TRBJ2-1; D not resolved. Germline V gene sequence: CDR1 SNHLY, CDR2 FYNNEI. The CDR3 length is 14 residues. Trimming shortened V by 0 bases and J by 9 bases, and 12 bases separated the two germline ends. CDR3 residues: CASSEARKASEQFF. The DNA of the CDR3 is TGTGCCAGCAGTGAAGCACGAAAGGCTAGTGAGCAGTTCTTC.

The V and J genes are TRBV29-1 and TRBJ1-2; D is undetermined. This CDR3 comprises 11 residues. The V gene lost 2 bases and the J gene lost 8 bases, with 9 bases spanning the gap. Germline V CDR1 and CDR2: SQVTM, ANQGSEA. Here the CDR3 DNA reads TGCAGCGTTGAAAGGGCAGTCGGCTACACCTTC. It translates to CSVERAVGYTF.

The genes are TRBV5-1 and TRBJ2-7, with D possibly TRBD2 on 6 matching bases. The V gene lost 3 bases and the J gene lost 0 bases, with 10 bases spanning the gap. Looked up from germline, CDR1 is SGHRS and CDR2 is YFSETQ. CDR3 length: 14 residues. DNA of the CDR3: TGCGCCAGCAGCTATCTAGCGATCTCCTACGAGCAGTACTTC. It is translated as CASSYLAISYEQYF.